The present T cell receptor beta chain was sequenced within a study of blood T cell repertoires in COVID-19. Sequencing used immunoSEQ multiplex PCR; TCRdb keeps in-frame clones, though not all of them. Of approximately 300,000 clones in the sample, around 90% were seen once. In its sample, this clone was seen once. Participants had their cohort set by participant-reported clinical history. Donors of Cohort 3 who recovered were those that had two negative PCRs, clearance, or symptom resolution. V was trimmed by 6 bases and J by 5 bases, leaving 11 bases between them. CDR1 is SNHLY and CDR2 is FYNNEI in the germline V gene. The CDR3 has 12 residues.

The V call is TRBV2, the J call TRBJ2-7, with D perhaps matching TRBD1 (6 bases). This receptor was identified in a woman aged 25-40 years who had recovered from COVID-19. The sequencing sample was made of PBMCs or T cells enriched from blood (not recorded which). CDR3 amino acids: CASSHRVHEQYF. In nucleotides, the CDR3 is TGTGCCAGCAGCCACAGGGTACACGAGCAGTACTTC.